Below, 17 T cell receptor beta chains from the same sample are listed, as sequenced in a study of blood T cells in healthy people across ages. Alongside a J-beta primer mix, a sample-barcoded 5' primer served in a second PCR lasting about 7 to 12 cycles. TCRdb processed the 5' RACE reads anew with MiXCR; each CDR3 protein has one entry. The sample consists of 1.5 million to 2 million distinct CDR3 sequences, about 39% of them appearing once. Material for sequencing was blood. The receptors here all came from a human donor in good health.

This clonotype was seen a single time. V and J are TRBV7-9 and TRBJ1-2; D is unclear. Trimming stripped 5 bases from V and 2 bases from J, with 12 bases between. CDR3 length: 14 amino acids. Per germline, CDR1 SEHNR and CDR2 FQNEAQ (reference sequence). CDR3 in DNA: TGTGCCAGCAGCGGTAGAACTTTGAACTATGGCTACACCTTC. The encoded protein is CASSGRTLNYGYTF. Drawing the rest from reference TRBV7-9 and TRBJ1-2, the complete variable domain is DTGVSQNPRHKITKRGQNVTFRCDPISEHNRLYWYRQTLGQGPEFLTYFQNEAQLEKSRLLSDRFSAERPKGSFSTLEIQRTEQGDSAMYLCASSGRTLNYGYTFGSGTRLTVV.

V gene TRBV7-2 combines with J gene TRBJ2-3; D is undetermined. CDR3 length: 15 residues. Germline CDR1 is SGHTA and CDR2 is FQGNSA. V gave up 3 bases and J gave up 7 bases, with 17 bases separating them. CDR3 nucleotide sequence: TGTGCCAGCAGCTTTGCGGACGGAACCTCTCATACGCAGTATTTT. Amino acid sequence: CASSFADGTSHTQYF.

The chain carries TRBV25-1 and TRBJ2-1; a possible D gene is TRBD2 (5 bases). The length of the CDR3 is 13 residues. The V and J ends lost 7 bases and 2 bases respectively, with 9 bases between them. Germline V gives CDR1 MGHDK, CDR2 SYGVNS. The CDR3 here is CASISGTYNEQFF. Here the CDR3 DNA reads TGTGCCAGCATAAGCGGTACCTACAATGAGCAGTTCTTC. Drawing the rest from reference TRBV25-1 and TRBJ2-1, the complete variable domain is EADIYQTPRYLVIGTGKKITLECSQTMGHDKMYWYQQDPGMELHLIHYSYGVNSTEKGDLSSESTVSRIRTEHFPLTLESARPSHTSQYLCASISGTYNEQFFGPGTRLTVL.

This clonotype was seen a few times. The chain couples TRBV5-1 to TRBJ2-3, with 7 bases that match TRBD2. Germline assignment: CDR1 SGHRS and CDR2 YFSETQ. Germline trimming cut 4 bases from V and 0 bases from J; bases unmatched to any gene: 5. The CDR3 contains 15 residues. CDR3 loop: CASSKAGPSTDTQYF. For the CDR3, the DNA is TGCGCCAGCAGCAAAGCGGGGCCCAGCACAGATACGCAGTATTTT.

The chain recombines TRBV12-3 or TRBV12-4 with TRBJ1-1; 7 bases are a match to TRBD1. With V trimmed by 6 bases and J by 1 base, 8 bases remained unmatched. The CDR3 length is 15 residues. Written as DNA, the CDR3 is TGTGCCAGCAGAGGGGGCGCCAGGGGGAACACTGAAGCTTTCTTT. It yields the protein CASRGGARGNTEAFF.

The chain carries TRBV7-2 and TRBJ2-3; TRBD2 aligns across 9 bases. V shed 1 base and J 6 bases; nucleotides not matched to a gene: 8. This CDR3 is 16 amino acids long. Germline CDR1 and CDR2: SGHTA and FQGNSA. The CDR3, as DNA: TGTGCCAGCAGCTTAGTGGGCGGGGGGGCCAAGGATACGCAGTATTTT. It is translated as CASSLVGGGAKDTQYF.

The chain has TRBV27 and TRBJ2-5; the D is unclear. V was cut by 7 bases and J by 5 bases, with 11 bases left in between. The CDR3 is 12 residues long. Per the germline V gene, CDR1 is MNHEY and CDR2 is SMNVEV (reference sequence). The CDR3 region is CASNKIGETQYF. The CDR3 DNA reads as TGTGCCAGCAATAAAATAGGGGAGACCCAGTACTTC.

V usage is TRBV29-1 and J usage is TRBJ2-7, with TRBD1 identical over 9 bases. The germline V gene encodes CDR1 SQVTM and CDR2 ANQGSEA. The CDR3 is 13 amino acids. The V segment lost 7 bases and the J segment 5 bases; nucleotides outside the gene matches: 9. CDR3 protein: CSAGTGGEDEQYF. The DNA for the CDR3 is TGCAGCGCAGGAACAGGGGGCGAGGACGAGCAGTACTTC.

In its sample, this clonotype was seen a few times. The chain has TRBV20-1 and TRBJ2-7, with 13 bases lining up with TRBD2. V shed 5 bases and J 6 bases; nucleotides not matched to a gene: 7. CDR3 length: 14 amino acids. Germline V CDR1 and CDR2: DFQATT, SNEGSKA (reference sequence). The CDR3 region has the DNA TGCAGTGCTTCGGGACTAGCGGGGTACTCCGAGCAGTACTTC. It is translated as CSASGLAGYSEQYF.

CDR3 nucleotide sequence: TGTGCCAGCAATGCAGGGACGGGGCAGCCCCAGCATTTT. This sequence encodes CASNAGTGQPQHF. This chain connects TRBV12-3 or TRBV12-4 to TRBJ1-5; a weak D match, TRBD1 (5 bases). Deletions cut 7 bases from V and 7 bases from J, with 14 bases between. There are 13 residues in the CDR3.

The chain carries TRBV6-5 and TRBJ1-5, with D unresolved. Germline CDR1 is MNHEY and CDR2 is SVGAGI. V lost 6 bases, J lost 8 bases, and 14 bases lay in between. This CDR3 region has 13 residues. CDR3 sequence: CASRKTPLEPQHF. CDR3 nucleotide sequence: TGTGCCAGCAGGAAGACCCCCCTGGAGCCCCAGCATTTT.

This clonotype was counted ten times or more. The chain joins TRBV4-2 to TRBJ2-5, with 9 bases that match TRBD1. Germline values: CDR1 LGHNA, CDR2 YNFKEQ. V lost 1 base and J lost 4; bases outside the gene matches: 4. The CDR3 contains 15 residues. DNA for the CDR3: TGTGCCAGCAGCCAAGCGACAGGGGGTGGAGAGACCCAGTACTTC. Amino acid sequence: CASSQATGGGETQYF.

J is TRBJ2-5 and V is TRBV3-1; D may be TRBD1 (6 bases). Germline CDR1 and CDR2: LGHDT and YNNKEL (reference sequence). The CDR3 totals 15 residues. V lost 0 bases and J lost 3, with 11 bases in between. In DNA, the CDR3 is TGTGCCAGCAGCCAAGAACCAGGGGCAAAAGAGACCCAGTACTTC. Translated, it gives CASSQEPGAKETQYF.

For this clonotype: Possible read error: a much larger clone is one base away. The chain carries TRBV6-6 and TRBJ2-5, with 9 bases fitting TRBD1. This CDR3 contains 15 residues. The germline CDR1 and CDR2 sequences are MNHNY and SVGAGI (reference sequence). The CDR3 sequence is CVSSSHDRGMETQYF. CDR3 nucleotide sequence: TGTGTCAGCAGTTCCCATGACAGGGGGATGGAGACCCAGTACTTC.

This clonotype has only a few counts. The chain joins TRBV7-2 to TRBJ2-7, with D possibly TRBD1 on 6 matching bases. V was trimmed by 4 bases and J by 1 base, leaving 17 bases between them. This CDR3 region has 16 residues. The germline V gene has CDR1 SGHTA and CDR2 FQGNSA. CDR3 coding DNA: TGTGCCAGCAGCTCAAGCTCAGGGGCAAGGTCCTACGAGCAGTACTTC. Translated, it gives CASSSSSGARSYEQYF.

This clonotype was seen at least ten times. The rearrangement uses TRBV7-9 and TRBJ2-3, with D possibly being TRBD2 (6 bases). The V gene lost 1 base and the J gene lost 6 bases, with 8 bases spanning the gap. CDR3 length: 13 residues. Germline lookup yields CDR1 SEHNR and CDR2 FQNEAQ (reference sequence). The CDR3 spells CASSLGDSDTQYF. The CDR3 DNA reads TGTGCCAGCAGCTTAGGGGACTCCGATACGCAGTATTTT.

The CDR3 region is CASSSGGDQQYF. CDR3 nucleotide sequence: TGTGCCAGCAGTTCGGGGGGTGACCAGCAGTATTTT. V is TRBV7-2 and J is TRBJ2-3, with 7 bases aligning to TRBD2. The ends lost 6 bases at V and 11 bases at J; junction bases unmatched: 8. CDR3 size: 12 residues. Germline V gene sequence: CDR1 SGHTA, CDR2 FQGNSA.